Shown below are 7 T cell receptor beta chains from a single sample sequenced in a study of control samples from healthy donors and cancer patients. Method: immunoSEQ multiplex PCR; TCRdb's copy keeps in-frame clones and lacks some. Here the sample spans approximately 140,000 clones, 85% to 90% being singletons. The sequenced sample was PBMCs. These receptors came from a man between 50 and 59 years old with head and neck cancer.

V and J are TRBV18 and TRBJ2-7, with 7 bases that match TRBD1. Germline V CDR1 and CDR2: KGHSH, LQKENI. The CDR3 has 15 amino acids. V shed 6 bases, J shed 4 bases, and the junction held 12 bases outside the gene matches. The chain's CDR3 is CASSPPGQIPYEQYF. For the CDR3, the DNA is TGTGCCAGCTCCCCCCCGGGACAGATTCCTTACGAGCAGTACTTC.

The V and J genes are TRBV3-1 (or the pseudogene TRBV3-2) and TRBJ1-1, with D uncertain. V was trimmed by 2 bases and J by 4 bases, leaving 11 bases between them. From germline, CDR1 is LGHDT and CDR2 YNNKEL (reference sequence). This CDR3 has 14 residues. The CDR3 loop reads CASSQRSKLTEAFF. The CDR3 bases are TGTGCCAGCAGCCAACGGTCGAAACTCACTGAAGCTTTCTTT.

The CDR3 loop is CATSQDRGELFF. The CDR3 DNA follows: TGTGCCACCTCGCAGGATAGAGGGGAGCTGTTTTTT. The chain uses TRBV15 and TRBJ2-2; no clear D. The CDR3 runs 12 residues. V lost 8 bases to trimming and J lost 8 bases, with 12 bases between them. Germline V gene data show CDR1 as LNHNV and CDR2 as YYDKDF (reference sequence).

This chain uses TRBV4-2 with TRBJ2-3, with D unresolved. The germline CDR1 and CDR2 sequences are LGHNA and YNFKEQ. Trimming took 3 bases from V and 0 from J, leaving 19 bases between them. The CDR3 is 18 residues long. The CDR3 nucleotides are TGTGCCAGCAGCCATATCACTGGAGCGATTACTAGCACAGATACGCAGTATTTT. It translates to CASSHITGAITSTDTQYF.

This rearrangement joins TRBV11-2 to TRBJ2-1; D perhaps matches TRBD2 (5 bases). Germline V gives CDR1 SGHAT, CDR2 FQNNGV. CDR3 length equals 16 residues. The ends were cut back, 3 bases at V and 0 bases at J, with 12 bases in the middle. CDR3 DNA sequence: TGTGCCAGCAGCTTCTTAGCCGGGAACTCCTACAATGAGCAGTTCTTC. Translation gives CASSFLAGNSYNEQFF.

This rearrangement joins TRBV5-4 to TRBJ2-5; 10 bases line up with TRBD2. Trimming removed 0 bases from V and 5 bases from J; junction bases left unmatched: 7. Germline lookup yields CDR1 SGHNT and CDR2 YYREEE (reference sequence). The CDR3 consists of 16 residues. CDR3 DNA: TGTGCCAGCAGCTTGGCCTCCGGGACTAGCGATGAGACCCAGTACTTC. Amino acid sequence: CASSLASGTSDETQYF.

The chain employs TRBV6-5 and TRBJ2-7; 8 positions match TRBD2. The trim removed 4 bases at V and 2 bases at J, leaving 1 base unmatched. The germline CDR1 and CDR2 sequences are MNHEY and SVGAGI. CDR3 length equals 13 residues. The CDR3 is CASSFSGAYEQYF. DNA of the CDR3: TGTGCCAGCAGTTTTAGCGGGGCCTACGAGCAGTACTTC.